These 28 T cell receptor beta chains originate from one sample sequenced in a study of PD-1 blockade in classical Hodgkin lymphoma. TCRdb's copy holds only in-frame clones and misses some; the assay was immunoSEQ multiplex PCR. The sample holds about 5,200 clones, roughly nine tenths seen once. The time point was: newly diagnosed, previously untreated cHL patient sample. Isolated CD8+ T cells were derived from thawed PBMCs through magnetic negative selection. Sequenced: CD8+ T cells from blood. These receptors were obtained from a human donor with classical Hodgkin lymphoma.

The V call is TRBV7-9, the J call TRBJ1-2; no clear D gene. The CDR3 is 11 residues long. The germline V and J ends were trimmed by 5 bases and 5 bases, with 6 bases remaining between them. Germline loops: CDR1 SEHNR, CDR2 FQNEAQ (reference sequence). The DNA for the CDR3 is TGTGCCAGCAGCCCTCGTTATGGCTACACCTTC. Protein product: CASSPRYGYTF.

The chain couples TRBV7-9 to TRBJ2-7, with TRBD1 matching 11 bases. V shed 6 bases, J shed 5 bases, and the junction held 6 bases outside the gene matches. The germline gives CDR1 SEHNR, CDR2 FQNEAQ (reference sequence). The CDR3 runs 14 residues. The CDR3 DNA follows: TGTGCCAGCAGTCCGGGACAGGGGGTCGACGAGCAGTACTTC. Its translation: CASSPGQGVDEQYF. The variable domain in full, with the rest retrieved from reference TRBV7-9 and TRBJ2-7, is DTGVSQNPRHKITKRGQNVTFRCDPISEHNRLYWYRQTLGQGPEFLTYFQNEAQLEKSRLLSDRFSAERPKGSFSTLEIQRTEQGDSAMYLCASSPGQGVDEQYFGPGTRLTVT.

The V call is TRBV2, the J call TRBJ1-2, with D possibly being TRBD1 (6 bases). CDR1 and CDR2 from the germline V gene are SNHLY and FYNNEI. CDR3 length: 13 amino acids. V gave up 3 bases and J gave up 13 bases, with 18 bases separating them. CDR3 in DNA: TGTGCCAGCAGTGAGTTTGATTCAGGGGCGGCCACCTTC. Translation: CASSEFDSGAATF.

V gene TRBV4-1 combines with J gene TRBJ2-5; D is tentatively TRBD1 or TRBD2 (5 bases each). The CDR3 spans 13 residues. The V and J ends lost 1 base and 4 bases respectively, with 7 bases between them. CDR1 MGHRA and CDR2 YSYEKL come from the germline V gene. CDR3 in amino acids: CASSQGGGETQYF. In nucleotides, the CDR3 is TGCGCCAGCAGCCAAGGTGGGGGAGAGACCCAGTACTTC.

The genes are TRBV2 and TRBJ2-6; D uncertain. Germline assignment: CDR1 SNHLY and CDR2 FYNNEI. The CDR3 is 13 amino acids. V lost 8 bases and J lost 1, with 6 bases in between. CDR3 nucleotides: TGTGCCAGCTTGGGATCTGGGGCCAACGTCCTGACTTTC. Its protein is CASLGSGANVLTF.

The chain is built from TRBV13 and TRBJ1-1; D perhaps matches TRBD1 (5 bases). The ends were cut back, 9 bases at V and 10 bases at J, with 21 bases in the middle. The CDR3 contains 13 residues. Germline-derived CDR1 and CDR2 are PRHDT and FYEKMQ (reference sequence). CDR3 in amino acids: CASEKNLGGGAFF. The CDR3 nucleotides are TGTGCCAGTGAAAAAAATCTGGGTGGGGGAGCTTTCTTT.

As DNA, the CDR3 is TGTGCCAGCAGCTTAGTTACAGGAGAAACAGATACGCAGTATTTT. It is translated as CASSLVTGETDTQYF. J is TRBJ2-3 and V is TRBV11-3; a possible D gene is TRBD1 (5 bases). The CDR3 is made up of 15 amino acids. V lost 1 base and J 3 bases, leaving 11 bases between the germline ends. Per the germline V gene, CDR1 is SGHNT and CDR2 is YENEEA.

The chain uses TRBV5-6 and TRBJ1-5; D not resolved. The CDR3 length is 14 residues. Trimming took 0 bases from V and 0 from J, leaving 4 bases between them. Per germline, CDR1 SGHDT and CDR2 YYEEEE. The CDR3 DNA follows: TGTGCCAGCAGCTTGGGATATAGCAATCAGCCCCAGCATTTT. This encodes CASSLGYSNQPQHF.

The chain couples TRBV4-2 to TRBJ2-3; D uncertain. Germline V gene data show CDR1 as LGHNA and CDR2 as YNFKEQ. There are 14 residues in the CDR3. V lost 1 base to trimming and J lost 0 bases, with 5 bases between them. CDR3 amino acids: CASSQGASTDTQYF. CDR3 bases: TGTGCCAGCAGCCAAGGGGCTAGCACAGATACGCAGTATTTT.

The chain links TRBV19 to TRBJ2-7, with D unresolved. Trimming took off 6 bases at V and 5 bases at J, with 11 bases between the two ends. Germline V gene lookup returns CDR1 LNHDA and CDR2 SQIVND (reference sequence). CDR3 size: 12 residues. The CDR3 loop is CASRRSGNEQYF. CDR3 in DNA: TGTGCCAGTAGGAGATCCGGAAACGAGCAGTACTTC.

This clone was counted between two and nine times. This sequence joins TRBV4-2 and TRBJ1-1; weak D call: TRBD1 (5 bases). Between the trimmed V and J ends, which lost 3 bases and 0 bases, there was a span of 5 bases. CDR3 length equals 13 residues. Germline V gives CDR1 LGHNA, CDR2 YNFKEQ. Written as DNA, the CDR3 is TGTGCCAGCAGCCAGGGGGTGAACACTGAAGCTTTCTTT. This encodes CASSQGVNTEAFF.

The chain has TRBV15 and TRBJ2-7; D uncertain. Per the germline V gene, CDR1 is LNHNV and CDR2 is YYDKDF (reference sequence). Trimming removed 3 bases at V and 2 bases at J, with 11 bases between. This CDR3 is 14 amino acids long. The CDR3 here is CATSSSMAAYEQYF. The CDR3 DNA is TGTGCCACCAGCAGCTCAATGGCGGCCTACGAGCAGTACTTC.

CDR3 sequence: CASSQESGGRDGYTF. The CDR3 DNA reads as TGCGCCAGCAGCCAAGAGTCGGGGGGGCGTGATGGCTACACCTTC. This rearrangement joins TRBV4-1 to TRBJ1-2, with D perhaps TRBD1 (6 bases). Germline CDR1 is MGHRA and CDR2 is YSYEKL. The CDR3 loop spans 15 amino acids. The V gene lost 0 bases and the J gene lost 6 bases, with 14 bases spanning the gap.

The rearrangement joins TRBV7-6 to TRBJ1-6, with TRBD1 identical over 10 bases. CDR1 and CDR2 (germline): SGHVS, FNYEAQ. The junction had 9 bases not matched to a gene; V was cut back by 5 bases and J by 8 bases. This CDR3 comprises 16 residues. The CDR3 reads CASSSRDRGSDSPLHF. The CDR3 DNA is TGTGCCAGCAGCAGCCGGGACAGGGGTTCGGATTCACCCCTCCACTTT.

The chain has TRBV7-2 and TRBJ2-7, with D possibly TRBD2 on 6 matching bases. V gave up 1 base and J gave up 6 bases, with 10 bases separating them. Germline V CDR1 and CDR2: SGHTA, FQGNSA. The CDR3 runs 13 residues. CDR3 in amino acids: CASSLGGVGEQYF. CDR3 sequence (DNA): TGTGCCAGCAGCTTAGGGGGGGTGGGCGAGCAGTACTTC. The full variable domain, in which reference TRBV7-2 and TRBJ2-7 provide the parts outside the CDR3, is GAGVSQSPSNKVTEKGKDVELRCDPISGHTALYWYRQSLGQGLEFLIYFQGNSAPDKSGLPSDRFSAERTGGSVSTLTIQRTQQEDSAVYLCASSLGGVGEQYFGPGTRLTVT.

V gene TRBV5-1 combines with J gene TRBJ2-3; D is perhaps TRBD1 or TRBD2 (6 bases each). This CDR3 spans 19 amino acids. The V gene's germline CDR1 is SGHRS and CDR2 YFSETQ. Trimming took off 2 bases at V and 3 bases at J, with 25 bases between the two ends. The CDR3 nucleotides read TGCGCCAGCAGCTTATCCATCAGGAGGGACACTCGAGGGACAGATACGCAGTATTTT. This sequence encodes CASSLSIRRDTRGTDTQYF.

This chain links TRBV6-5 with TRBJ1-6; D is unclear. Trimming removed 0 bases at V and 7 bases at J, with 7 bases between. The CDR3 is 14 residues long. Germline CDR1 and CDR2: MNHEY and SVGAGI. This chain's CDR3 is CASSYSSPNSPLHF. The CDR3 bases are TGTGCCAGCAGTTACTCGAGTCCGAATTCACCCCTCCACTTT.

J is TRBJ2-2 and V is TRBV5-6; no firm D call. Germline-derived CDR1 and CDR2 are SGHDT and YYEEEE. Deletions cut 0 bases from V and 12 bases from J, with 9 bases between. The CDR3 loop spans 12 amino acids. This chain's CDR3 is CASSLAEGQLFF. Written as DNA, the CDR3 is TGTGCCAGCAGCTTGGCCGAAGGACAGCTGTTTTTT.

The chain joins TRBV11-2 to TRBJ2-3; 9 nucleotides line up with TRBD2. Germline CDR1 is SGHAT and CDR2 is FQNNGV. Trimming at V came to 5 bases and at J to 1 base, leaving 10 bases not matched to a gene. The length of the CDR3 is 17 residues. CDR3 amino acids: CASSPPGLAVGTDTQYF. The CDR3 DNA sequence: TGTGCCAGCAGCCCTCCGGGACTAGCAGTCGGCACAGATACGCAGTATTTT.

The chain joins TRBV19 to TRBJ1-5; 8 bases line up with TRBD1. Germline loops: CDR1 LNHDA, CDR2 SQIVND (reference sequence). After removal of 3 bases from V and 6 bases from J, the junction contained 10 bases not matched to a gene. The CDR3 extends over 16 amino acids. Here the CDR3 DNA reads TGTGCCAGTAGTATCCCATACAGGGGGATTAGTCAGCCCCAGCATTTT. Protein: CASSIPYRGISQPQHF.

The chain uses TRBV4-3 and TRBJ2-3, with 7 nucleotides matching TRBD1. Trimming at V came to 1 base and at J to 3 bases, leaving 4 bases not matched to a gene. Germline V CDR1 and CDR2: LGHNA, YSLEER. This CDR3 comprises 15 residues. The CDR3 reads CASSQVVRGTDTQYF. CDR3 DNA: TGCGCCAGCAGCCAAGTTGTCAGGGGGACAGATACGCAGTATTTT.

The CDR3 bases are TGTGCCACCAGCAGAGAAACAGCGGGACTAGAGACCCAGTACTTC. This sequence encodes CATSRETAGLETQYF. This chain connects TRBV15 to TRBJ2-5; 7 nucleotides align to TRBD2. The V and J ends lost 0 bases and 4 bases, in that order; junction bases with no gene match: 5. Germline CDR1 and CDR2: LNHNV and YYDKDF (reference sequence). The CDR3 extends over 15 amino acids.

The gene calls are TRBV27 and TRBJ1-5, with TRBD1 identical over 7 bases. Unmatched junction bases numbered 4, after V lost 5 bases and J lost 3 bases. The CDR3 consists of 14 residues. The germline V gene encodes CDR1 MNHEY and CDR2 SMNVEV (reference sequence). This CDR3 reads CASSQGGNNQPQHF. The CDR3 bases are TGTGCCAGCAGTCAGGGGGGGAACAATCAGCCCCAGCATTTT.

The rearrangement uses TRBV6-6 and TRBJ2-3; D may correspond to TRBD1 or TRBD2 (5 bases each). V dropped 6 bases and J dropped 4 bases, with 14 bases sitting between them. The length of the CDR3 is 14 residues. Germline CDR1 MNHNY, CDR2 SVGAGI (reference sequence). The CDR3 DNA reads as TGTGCCAGCAGCGATCTGGGGGAATCAGATACGCAGTATTTT. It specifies CASSDLGESDTQYF.

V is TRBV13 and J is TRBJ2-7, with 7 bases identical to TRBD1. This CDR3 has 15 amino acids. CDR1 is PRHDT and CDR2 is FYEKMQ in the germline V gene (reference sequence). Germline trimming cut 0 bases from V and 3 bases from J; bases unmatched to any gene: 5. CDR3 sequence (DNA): TGTGCCAGCAGCTTAGGTGACAGGGTAAGCTACGAGCAGTACTTC. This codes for CASSLGDRVSYEQYF.

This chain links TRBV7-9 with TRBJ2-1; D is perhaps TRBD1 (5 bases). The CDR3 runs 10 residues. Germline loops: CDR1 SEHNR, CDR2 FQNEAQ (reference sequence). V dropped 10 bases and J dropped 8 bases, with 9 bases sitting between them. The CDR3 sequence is CATGWDEQFF. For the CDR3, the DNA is TGTGCCACAGGGTGGGATGAGCAGTTCTTC.

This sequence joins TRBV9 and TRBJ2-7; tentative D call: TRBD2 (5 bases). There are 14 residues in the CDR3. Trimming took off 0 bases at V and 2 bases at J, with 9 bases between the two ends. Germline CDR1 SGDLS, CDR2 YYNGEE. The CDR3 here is CASSVGGPPYEQYF. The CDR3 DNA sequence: TGTGCCAGCAGCGTAGGCGGGCCCCCCTACGAGCAGTACTTC.

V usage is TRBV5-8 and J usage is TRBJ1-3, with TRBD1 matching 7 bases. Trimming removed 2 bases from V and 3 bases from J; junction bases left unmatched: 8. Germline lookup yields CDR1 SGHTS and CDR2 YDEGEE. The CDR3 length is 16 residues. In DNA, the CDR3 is TGTGCCAGCAGCTTTTCCCCGACAGGGATTGGAAACACCATATATTTT. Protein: CASSFSPTGIGNTIYF.